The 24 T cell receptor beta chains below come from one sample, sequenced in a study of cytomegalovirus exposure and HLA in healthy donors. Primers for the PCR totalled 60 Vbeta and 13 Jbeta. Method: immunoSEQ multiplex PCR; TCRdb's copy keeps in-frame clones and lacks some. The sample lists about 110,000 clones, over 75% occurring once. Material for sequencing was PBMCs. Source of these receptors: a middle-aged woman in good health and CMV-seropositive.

CDR3 sequence reads: CASRDSQGREETQYF. The CDR3 DNA reads as TGTGCCAGCAGGGACTCACAGGGAAGAGAAGAGACCCAGTACTTC. This chain links TRBV2 with TRBJ2-5; a possible D gene is TRBD1 (6 bases). The CDR3 sequence is 15 residues long. Trimming cost V 6 bases and J 3 bases, with 17 bases left between them. Germline lookup yields CDR1 SNHLY and CDR2 FYNNEI.

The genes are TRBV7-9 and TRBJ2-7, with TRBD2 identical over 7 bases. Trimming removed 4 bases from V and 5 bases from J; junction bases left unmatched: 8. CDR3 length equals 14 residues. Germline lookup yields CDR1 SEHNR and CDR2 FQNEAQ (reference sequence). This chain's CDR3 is CASSWGGALNEQYF. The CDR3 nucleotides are TGTGCCAGCAGCTGGGGGGGTGCCCTGAACGAGCAGTACTTC.

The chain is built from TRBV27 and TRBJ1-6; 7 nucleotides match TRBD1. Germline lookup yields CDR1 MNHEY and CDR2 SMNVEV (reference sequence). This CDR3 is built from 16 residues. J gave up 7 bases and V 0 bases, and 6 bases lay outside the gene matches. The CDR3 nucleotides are TGTGCCAGCAGTTTATCGCTACAGGGGTGGAATTCACCCCTCCACTTT. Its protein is CASSLSLQGWNSPLHF.

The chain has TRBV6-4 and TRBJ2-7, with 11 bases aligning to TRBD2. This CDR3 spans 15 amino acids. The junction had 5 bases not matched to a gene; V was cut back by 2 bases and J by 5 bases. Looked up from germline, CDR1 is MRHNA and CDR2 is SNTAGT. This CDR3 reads CASSDALAGVNEQYF. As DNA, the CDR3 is TGTGCCAGCAGTGACGCACTAGCGGGAGTTAACGAGCAGTACTTC.

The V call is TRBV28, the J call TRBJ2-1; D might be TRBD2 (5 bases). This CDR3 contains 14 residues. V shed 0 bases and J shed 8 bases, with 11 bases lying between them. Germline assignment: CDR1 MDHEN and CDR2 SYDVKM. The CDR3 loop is CASSLWGSGDEQFF. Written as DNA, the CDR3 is TGTGCCAGCAGTTTATGGGGGAGCGGAGATGAGCAGTTCTTC.

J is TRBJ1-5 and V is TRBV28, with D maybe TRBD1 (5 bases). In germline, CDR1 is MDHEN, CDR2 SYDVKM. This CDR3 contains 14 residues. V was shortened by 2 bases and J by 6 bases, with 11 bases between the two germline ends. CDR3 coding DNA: TGTGCCAGCAGTTTAGCAGGGTATATTCAGCCCCAGCATTTT. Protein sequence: CASSLAGYIQPQHF.

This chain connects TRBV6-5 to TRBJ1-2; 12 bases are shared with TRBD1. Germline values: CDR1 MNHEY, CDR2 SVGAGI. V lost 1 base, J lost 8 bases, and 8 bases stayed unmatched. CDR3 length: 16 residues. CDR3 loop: CASSYFTGQGATGYTF. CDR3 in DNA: TGTGCCAGCAGTTACTTTACGGGACAGGGGGCGACAGGCTACACCTTC.

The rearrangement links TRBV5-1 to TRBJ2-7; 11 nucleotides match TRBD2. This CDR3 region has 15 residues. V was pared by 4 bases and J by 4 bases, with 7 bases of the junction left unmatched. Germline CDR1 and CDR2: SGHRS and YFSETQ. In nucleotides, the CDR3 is TGCGCCAGCAGCCCTTCTAGCGGGAGGAATTACGAGCAGTACTTC. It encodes CASSPSSGRNYEQYF.

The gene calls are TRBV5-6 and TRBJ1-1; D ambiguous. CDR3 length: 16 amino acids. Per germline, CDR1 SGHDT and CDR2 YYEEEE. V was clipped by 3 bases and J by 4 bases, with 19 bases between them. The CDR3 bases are TGTGCCAGCAGCTGGCCGCGGGATAGGGAAGGCACTGAAGCTTTCTTT. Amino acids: CASSWPRDREGTEAFF.

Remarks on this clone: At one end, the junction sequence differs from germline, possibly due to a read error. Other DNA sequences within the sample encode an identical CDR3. Written as DNA, the CDR3 is TGTGCCAGCAGCCTCACGGGACATACGACCGGGGAGCTGTTCTTT. Protein sequence: CASSLTGHTTGELFF. This sequence joins TRBV9 and TRBJ2-2; D may be TRBD1 (6 bases). CDR1 and CDR2 (germline): SGDLS, YYNGEE. CDR3 size: 15 residues.

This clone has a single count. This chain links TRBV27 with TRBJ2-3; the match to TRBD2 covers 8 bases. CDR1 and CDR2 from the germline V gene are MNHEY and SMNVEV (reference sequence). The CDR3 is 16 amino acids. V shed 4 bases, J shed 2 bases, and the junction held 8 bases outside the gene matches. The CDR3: CASSWVLSGDTDTQYF. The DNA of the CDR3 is TGTGCCAGCAGTTGGGTGCTTAGCGGGGACACAGATACGCAGTATTTT.

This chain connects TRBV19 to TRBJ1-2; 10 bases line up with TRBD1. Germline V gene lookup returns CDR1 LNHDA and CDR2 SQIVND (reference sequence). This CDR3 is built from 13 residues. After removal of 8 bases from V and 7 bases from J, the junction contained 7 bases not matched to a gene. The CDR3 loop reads CASVDRGRSGYTF. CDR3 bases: TGTGCCAGTGTAGACAGGGGGCGGAGTGGCTACACCTTC.

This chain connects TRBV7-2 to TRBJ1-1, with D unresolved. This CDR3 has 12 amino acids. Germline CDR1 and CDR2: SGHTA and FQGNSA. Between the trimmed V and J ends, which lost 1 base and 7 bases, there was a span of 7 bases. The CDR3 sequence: CASSLGGSEAFF. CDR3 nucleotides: TGTGCCAGCAGCTTAGGCGGCAGTGAAGCTTTCTTT.

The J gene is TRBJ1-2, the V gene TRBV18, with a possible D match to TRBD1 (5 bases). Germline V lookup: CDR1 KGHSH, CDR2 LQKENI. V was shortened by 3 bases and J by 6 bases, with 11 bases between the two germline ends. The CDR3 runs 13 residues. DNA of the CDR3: TGTGCCAGCTCACCGCAGGGTATTGATGGCTACACCTTC. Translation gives CASSPQGIDGYTF.

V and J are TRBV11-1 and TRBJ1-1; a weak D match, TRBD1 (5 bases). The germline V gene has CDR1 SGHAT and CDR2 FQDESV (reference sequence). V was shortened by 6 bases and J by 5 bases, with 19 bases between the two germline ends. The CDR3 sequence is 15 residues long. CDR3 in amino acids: CASRLSRAGGTEAFF. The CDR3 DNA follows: TGTGCCAGCAGGTTGAGTCGGGCTGGGGGGACTGAAGCTTTCTTT.

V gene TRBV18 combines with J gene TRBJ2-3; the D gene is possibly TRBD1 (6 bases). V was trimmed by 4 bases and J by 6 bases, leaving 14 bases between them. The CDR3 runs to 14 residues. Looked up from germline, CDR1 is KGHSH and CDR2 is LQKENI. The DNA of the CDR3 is TGTGCCAGCTCACGGTCACAGGGTATGGATACGCAGTATTTT. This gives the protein CASSRSQGMDTQYF.

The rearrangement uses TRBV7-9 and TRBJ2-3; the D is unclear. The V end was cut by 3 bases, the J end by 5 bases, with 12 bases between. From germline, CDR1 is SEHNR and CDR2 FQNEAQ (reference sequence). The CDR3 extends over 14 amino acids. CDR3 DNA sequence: TGTGCCAGCAGCTTGTTGGGCCTTGGAGATACGCAGTATTTT. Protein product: CASSLLGLGDTQYF.

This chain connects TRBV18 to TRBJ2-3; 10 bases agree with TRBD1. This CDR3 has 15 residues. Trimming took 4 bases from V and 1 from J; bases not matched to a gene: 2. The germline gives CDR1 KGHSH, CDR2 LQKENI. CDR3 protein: CASSQGTGGTDTQYF. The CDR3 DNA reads TGTGCCAGCTCACAAGGGACAGGGGGCACAGATACGCAGTATTTT.

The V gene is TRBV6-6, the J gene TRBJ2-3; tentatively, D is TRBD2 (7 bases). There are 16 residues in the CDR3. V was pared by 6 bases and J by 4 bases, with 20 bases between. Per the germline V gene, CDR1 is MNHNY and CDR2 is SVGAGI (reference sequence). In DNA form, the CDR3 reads TGTGCCAGCAGCCTCCACCTTGCGGGGGCCGCAGATACGCAGTATTTT. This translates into CASSLHLAGAADTQYF.

The CDR3 DNA is TGTGCCAGCAGTTACGACGATCAGGCGAACACTGAAGCTTTCTTT. Protein: CASSYDDQANTEAFF. The rearrangement joins TRBV6-6 to TRBJ1-1; D is uncertain. The CDR3 totals 15 residues. V gave up 2 bases and J gave up 1 base, with 11 bases separating them. Germline V gives CDR1 MNHNY, CDR2 SVGAGI (reference sequence).

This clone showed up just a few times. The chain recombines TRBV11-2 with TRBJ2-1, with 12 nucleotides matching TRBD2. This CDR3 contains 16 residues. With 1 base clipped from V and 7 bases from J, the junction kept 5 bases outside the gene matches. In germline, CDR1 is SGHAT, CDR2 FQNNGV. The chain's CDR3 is CASSLVLAGGENEQFF. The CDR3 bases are TGTGCCAGCAGCTTAGTCCTAGCGGGAGGGGAGAATGAGCAGTTCTTC.

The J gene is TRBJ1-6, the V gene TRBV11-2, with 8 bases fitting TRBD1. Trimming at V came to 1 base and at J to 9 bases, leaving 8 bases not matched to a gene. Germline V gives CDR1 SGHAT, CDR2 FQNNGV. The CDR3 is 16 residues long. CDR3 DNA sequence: TGTGCCAGCAGCTTAGTCGGGACAGGAGGGGGTTCACCCCTCCACTTT. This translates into CASSLVGTGGGSPLHF.

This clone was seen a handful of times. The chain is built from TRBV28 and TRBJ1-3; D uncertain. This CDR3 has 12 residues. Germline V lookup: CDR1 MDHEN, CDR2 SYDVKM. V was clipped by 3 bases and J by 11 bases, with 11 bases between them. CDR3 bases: TGTGCCAGCAGTTTGACTCGGGGTTCCATATATTTT. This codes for CASSLTRGSIYF.

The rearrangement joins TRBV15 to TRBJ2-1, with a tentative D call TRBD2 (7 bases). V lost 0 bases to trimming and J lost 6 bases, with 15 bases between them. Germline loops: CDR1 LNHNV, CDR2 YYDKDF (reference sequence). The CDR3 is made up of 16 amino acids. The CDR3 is CATSRDQWRGRNEQFF. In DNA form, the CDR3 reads TGTGCCACCAGCAGAGATCAGTGGCGGGGGCGCAATGAGCAGTTCTTC.